This T cell receptor (beta chain) was obtained from a study of cytomegalovirus exposure and HLA in healthy donors. Background on the study: The approximately 120 validation repertoires used the same platform as the 650 to 800 first-cohort repertoires, a later analysis reported.

Study-level results: A classifier reportedly called cytomegalovirus status with high sensitivity and specificity. There were some public TCRs occurring in many donors, but most TCR sequences were rare.

For this clone: Its antigen remains unidentified.

Measured with immunoSEQ multiplex PCR; TCRdb has only the in-frame clones, and not every one. The table has 110,000 to 150,000 clones, approximately 94% seen once. The donors were members of the approximately 120-subject validation cohort (separate from the approximately 670-subject first cohort). The material sequenced was PBMCs. The sequence was obtained from a young man in good health and CMV-seropositive.

CDR3 amino acids: CASSLGGGSGNTIYF. The DNA of the CDR3 is TGTGCCAGCAGCTTGGGAGGGGGCTCTGGAAACACCATATATTTT. The chain employs TRBV5-4 and TRBJ1-3; tentatively, D is TRBD1 (6 bases). V lost 0 bases and J lost 0, with 7 bases in between. Looked up from germline, CDR1 is SGHNT and CDR2 is YYREEE (reference sequence). This CDR3 spans 15 amino acids.